Following are 22 T cell receptor beta chains from one sample sequenced in a study of blood T cell repertoires in COVID-19 (dated by TCRdb to about 2020). Receptor libraries were prepared by the immunoSEQ multiplex PCR assay. TCRdb limited this immuneACCESS table to in-frame rearrangements with V and J called. A share of clones is missing; checked studies link under half to unresolved V genes, and the rest is unexplained. A total of tens of thousands of clones appear in this sample, 87% of them only once. The biggest ten clones account for roughly 9.3% of the sample. The sequenced sample consisted of peripheral blood. All receptors come from a woman of 80 years or more with active COVID-19.

This clone was observed a few times. This rearrangement joins TRBV3-1 (or the pseudogene TRBV3-2) to TRBJ1-1, with 8 bases aligning to TRBD1. Germline lookup yields CDR1 LGHDT and CDR2 YNNKEL (reference sequence). The V gene end was trimmed by 2 bases and the J gene end by 6 bases; junction bases not matched to a gene: 11. This CDR3 is 16 amino acids long. The CDR3 reads CASSQSSGGRIPEAFF. DNA for the CDR3: TGTGCCAGCAGCCAAAGTTCAGGGGGCAGAATCCCTGAAGCTTTCTTT.

The chain couples TRBV11-3 to TRBJ2-2, with D possibly TRBD2 on 5 matching bases. CDR1 and CDR2 from the germline V gene are SGHNT and YENEEA. CDR3 length: 13 residues. The V end was cut by 5 bases, the J end by 8 bases, with 12 bases between. CDR3 sequence reads: CASSRGSGGELFF. As DNA, the CDR3 is TGTGCCAGCAGCCGAGGGTCGGGAGGGGAGCTGTTTTTT.

This clone was found a few times. The chain links TRBV6-2 or TRBV6-3 to TRBJ1-5; maybe TRBD1 (5 bases). The CDR3 consists of 15 residues. CDR1 and CDR2 from the germline V gene are MNHEY and SVGEGT. The CDR3 here is CGSSYSRQINQPQHF. In DNA form, the CDR3 reads TGTGGGAGCAGTTACTCACGACAGATTAATCAGCCCCAGCATTTT.

The gene calls are TRBV25-1 and TRBJ2-3, with 7 bases that match TRBD2. Germline CDR1 reads MGHDK; CDR2 reads SYGVNS. There are 14 residues in the CDR3. The ends lost 4 bases at V and 0 bases at J; junction bases unmatched: 1. The CDR3: CASSGGLSTDTQYF. Written as DNA, the CDR3 is TGTGCCAGCAGTGGGGGACTAAGCACAGATACGCAGTATTTT.

This clone has just a few counts. The rearrangement links TRBV3-1 (or the pseudogene TRBV3-2) to TRBJ2-3, with 8 bases matching TRBD2. Germline V CDR1 and CDR2: LGHDT, YNNKEL (reference sequence). The ends lost 4 bases at V and 1 base at J; junction bases unmatched: 7. The CDR3 runs to 16 residues. The CDR3 sequence is CASSLRAGARTDTQYF. The CDR3 nucleotides are TGTGCCAGCAGCCTAAGAGCGGGGGCCCGCACAGATACGCAGTATTTT.

This rearrangement joins TRBV10-3 to TRBJ2-3, with 10 nucleotides matching TRBD2. V trimming: 3 bases; J trimming: 4 bases; junction bases outside the gene matches: 10. CDR1 and CDR2 from the germline V gene are ENHRY and SYGVKD. The CDR3 runs 17 residues. The CDR3 DNA reads as TGTGCCATCAGTGAAGGGAAGCGGGGGGGAGGCCCAGATACGCAGTATTTT. Residues: CAISEGKRGGGPDTQYF.

This clone was counted a single time. The V call is TRBV5-4, the J call TRBJ2-5; 7 bases fit TRBD2. The CDR3 is 16 amino acids. J lost 0 bases, V lost 2 bases, and 7 bases had no gene match. CDR1 and CDR2 from the germline V gene are SGHNT and YYREEE (reference sequence). The CDR3 DNA reads as TGTGCCAGCAGCTTACCGGGACTACCGTACCAAGAGACCCAGTACTTC. Translated, it gives CASSLPGLPYQETQYF.

The CDR3: CASSALTGGGGEAFF. The CDR3 coding sequence is TGTGCCAGCAGTGCTTTGACAGGGGGCGGAGGTGAAGCTTTCTTT. The genes are TRBV2 and TRBJ1-1, with 10 positions matching TRBD1. Germline CDR1 and CDR2: SNHLY and FYNNEI. This CDR3 contains 15 residues. V lost 4 bases to trimming and J lost 7 bases; unmatched junction nucleotides: 9.

This clone was observed once. The rearrangement links TRBV6-6 to TRBJ1-1; no clear D. The CDR3 contains 11 residues. V lost 6 bases and J lost 7, with 9 bases in between. Germline lookup yields CDR1 MNHNY and CDR2 SVGAGI (reference sequence). The CDR3 region is CASSPVGEAFF. The CDR3 nucleotides read TGTGCCAGCAGCCCCGTCGGTGAAGCTTTCTTT.

The chain couples TRBV2 to TRBJ2-7, with D tentatively TRBD2 (6 bases). This CDR3 spans 17 amino acids. CDR1 and CDR2 from the germline V gene are SNHLY and FYNNEI. V lost 1 base, J lost 0 bases, and 16 bases lay in between. The chain's CDR3 is CASSEGWRGKGSYEQYF. For the CDR3, the DNA is TGTGCCAGCAGTGAAGGATGGAGGGGCAAGGGCTCCTACGAGCAGTACTTC.

CDR3: CASSSWTGQEQYF. In DNA, the CDR3 is TGTGCCAGCAGTTCCTGGACAGGACAAGAGCAGTACTTC. This chain uses TRBV27 with TRBJ2-7; 7 nucleotides match TRBD1. The length of the CDR3 is 13 residues. Germline-derived CDR1 and CDR2 are MNHEY and SMNVEV (reference sequence). V trimming: 4 bases; J trimming: 7 bases; junction bases outside the gene matches: 7.

The V call is TRBV19, the J call TRBJ1-5; weak D call: TRBD1 (5 bases). The length of the CDR3 is 12 residues. Germline assignment: CDR1 LNHDA and CDR2 SQIVND (reference sequence). V shed 4 bases and J shed 10 bases, with 11 bases lying between them. For the CDR3, the DNA is TGTGCCAGTAGTACATTAGACAGACCCCAGCATTTT. Translation: CASSTLDRPQHF.

The CDR3: CASSQRTSRETQYF. CDR3 coding DNA: TGTGCCAGCAGCCAACGGACATCCCGGGAGACCCAGTACTTC. The chain carries TRBV3-1 (or the pseudogene TRBV3-2) and TRBJ2-5; D is perhaps TRBD1 (5 bases). The V end lost 2 bases, the J end lost 5 bases, and 12 bases lay between the germline ends. The CDR3 runs 14 residues. The germline CDR1 and CDR2 sequences are LGHDT and YNNKEL (reference sequence).

The chain recombines TRBV19 with TRBJ2-3; the match to TRBD2 covers 9 bases. Trimming at V came to 4 bases and at J to 0 bases, leaving 8 bases not matched to a gene. CDR1 is LNHDA, CDR2 SQIVND, per germline (reference sequence). The CDR3 covers 17 residues. The CDR3 DNA sequence: TGTGCCAGTAGTAAAAAGGTGACTAGCGGTAGCACAGATACGCAGTATTTT. It specifies CASSKKVTSGSTDTQYF.

This CDR3 is CASSADGTSYEQYF. CDR3 coding DNA: TGTGCCAGCAGTGCCGACGGGACTTCCTACGAGCAGTACTTC. The V call is TRBV25-1, the J call TRBJ2-7, with TRBD2 as a possible D gene (6 bases). In germline, CDR1 is MGHDK, CDR2 SYGVNS. CDR3 length: 14 residues. Trimming left V 4 bases short and J 1 base short, with 11 bases between.

The rearrangement joins TRBV2 to TRBJ2-7; TRBD2 might be the D (6 bases). The V gene's germline CDR1 is SNHLY and CDR2 FYNNEI. This CDR3 spans 13 amino acids. Trimming pared 4 bases from V and 5 bases from J, leaving 12 bases between. CDR3 DNA: TGTGCCAGCAGTGTTCGGGGGTCCCACGAGCAGTACTTC. It yields the protein CASSVRGSHEQYF.

Only one count was recorded for this clone. The rearrangement joins TRBV2 to TRBJ2-7, with D maybe TRBD2 (6 bases). From germline, CDR1 is SNHLY and CDR2 FYNNEI. The CDR3 loop spans 12 amino acids. Trimming took 8 bases from V and 7 from J, leaving 15 bases between them. CDR3 nucleotide sequence: TGTGCCAGCGGAACTAGCTGGGGGGAGCAGTACTTC. Protein: CASGTSWGEQYF.

V usage is TRBV11-2 and J usage is TRBJ2-7; 9 bases match TRBD1. Germline V gene lookup returns CDR1 SGHAT and CDR2 FQNNGV. The CDR3 consists of 14 residues. Losses at the gene ends were 3 bases for V and 6 bases for J; bases not matched to a gene: 6. CDR3 sequence (DNA): TGTGCCAGCAGCTTGGTGGGACAGGGTCGCGAGCAGTACTTC. Translated, it gives CASSLVGQGREQYF.

The chain is built from TRBV11-2 and TRBJ2-7, with a possible D match to TRBD2 (6 bases). Germline lookup yields CDR1 SGHAT and CDR2 FQNNGV. The CDR3 is 16 amino acids. V was cut by 1 base and J by 1 base, with 14 bases left in between. CDR3 nucleotides: TGTGCCAGCAGCTTAGTCAGGCCAGGGAGGTCCTACGAGCAGTACTTC. This sequence encodes CASSLVRPGRSYEQYF. The full variable domain, rest sourced from reference TRBV11-2 and TRBJ2-7, is EAGVAQSPRYKIIEKRQSVAFWCNPISGHATLYWYQQILGQGPKLLIQFQNNGVVDDSQLPKDRFSAERLKGVDSTLKIQPAKLEDSAVYLCASSLVRPGRSYEQYFGPGTRLTVT.

The CDR3 bases are TGTGCCAGCAGCTCCCAGGGGAGTTCCTATAATTCACCCCTCCACTTT. Translating gives CASSSQGSSYNSPLHF. The chain combines TRBV7-8 with TRBJ1-6; tentative D call: TRBD1 (6 bases). Germline lookup yields CDR1 SGHVS and CDR2 FQNEAQ. The CDR3 has 16 amino acids. Trimming shortened V by 4 bases and J by 1 base, and 11 bases separated the two germline ends.

The chain couples TRBV6-5 to TRBJ2-7; 7 nucleotides align to TRBD1. The CDR3 length is 12 residues. J gave up 4 bases and V 10 bases, and 7 bases lay outside the gene matches. CDR1 and CDR2 from the germline V gene are MNHEY and SVGAGI. CDR3 sequence: CATRQGGYEQYF. Written as DNA, the CDR3 is TGTGCCACGAGACAGGGTGGATACGAGCAGTACTTC.

The chain carries TRBV28 and TRBJ2-7, with TRBD1 as a possible D gene (5 bases). Germline CDR1 MDHEN, CDR2 SYDVKM. The CDR3 has 16 residues. V lost 4 bases and J lost 0, with 16 bases in between. The CDR3 DNA sequence: TGTGCCAGCAGTTCACCTGGGGCTTCACTCTCCTACGAGCAGTACTTC. It yields the protein CASSSPGASLSYEQYF.